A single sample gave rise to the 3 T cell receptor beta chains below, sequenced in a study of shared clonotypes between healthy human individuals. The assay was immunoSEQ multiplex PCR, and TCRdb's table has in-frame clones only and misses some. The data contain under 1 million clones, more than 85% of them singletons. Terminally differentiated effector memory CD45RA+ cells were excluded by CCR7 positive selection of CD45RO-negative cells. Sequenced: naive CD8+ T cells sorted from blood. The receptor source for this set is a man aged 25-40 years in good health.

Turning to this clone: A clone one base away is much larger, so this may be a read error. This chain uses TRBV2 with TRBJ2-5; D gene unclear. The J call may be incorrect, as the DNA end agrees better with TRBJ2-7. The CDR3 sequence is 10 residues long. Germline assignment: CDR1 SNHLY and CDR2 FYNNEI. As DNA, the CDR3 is TGTGCCAGCAGTGGGTACGAGCAGTACTTC. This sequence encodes CASSGYEQYF.

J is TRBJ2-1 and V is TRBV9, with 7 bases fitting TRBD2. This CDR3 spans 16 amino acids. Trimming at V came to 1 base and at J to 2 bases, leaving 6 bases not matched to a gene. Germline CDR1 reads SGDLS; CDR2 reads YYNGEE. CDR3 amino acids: CASSVSRDYAYNEQFF. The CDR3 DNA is TGTGCCAGCAGCGTATCGAGGGACTACGCCTACAATGAGCAGTTCTTC.

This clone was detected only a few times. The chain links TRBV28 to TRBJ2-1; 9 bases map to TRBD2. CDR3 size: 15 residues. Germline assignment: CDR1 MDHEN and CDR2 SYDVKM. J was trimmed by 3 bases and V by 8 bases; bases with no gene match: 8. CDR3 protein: CASVTREGGYNEQFF. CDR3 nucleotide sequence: TGTGCCAGCGTAACGCGGGAGGGGGGCTACAATGAGCAGTTCTTC.